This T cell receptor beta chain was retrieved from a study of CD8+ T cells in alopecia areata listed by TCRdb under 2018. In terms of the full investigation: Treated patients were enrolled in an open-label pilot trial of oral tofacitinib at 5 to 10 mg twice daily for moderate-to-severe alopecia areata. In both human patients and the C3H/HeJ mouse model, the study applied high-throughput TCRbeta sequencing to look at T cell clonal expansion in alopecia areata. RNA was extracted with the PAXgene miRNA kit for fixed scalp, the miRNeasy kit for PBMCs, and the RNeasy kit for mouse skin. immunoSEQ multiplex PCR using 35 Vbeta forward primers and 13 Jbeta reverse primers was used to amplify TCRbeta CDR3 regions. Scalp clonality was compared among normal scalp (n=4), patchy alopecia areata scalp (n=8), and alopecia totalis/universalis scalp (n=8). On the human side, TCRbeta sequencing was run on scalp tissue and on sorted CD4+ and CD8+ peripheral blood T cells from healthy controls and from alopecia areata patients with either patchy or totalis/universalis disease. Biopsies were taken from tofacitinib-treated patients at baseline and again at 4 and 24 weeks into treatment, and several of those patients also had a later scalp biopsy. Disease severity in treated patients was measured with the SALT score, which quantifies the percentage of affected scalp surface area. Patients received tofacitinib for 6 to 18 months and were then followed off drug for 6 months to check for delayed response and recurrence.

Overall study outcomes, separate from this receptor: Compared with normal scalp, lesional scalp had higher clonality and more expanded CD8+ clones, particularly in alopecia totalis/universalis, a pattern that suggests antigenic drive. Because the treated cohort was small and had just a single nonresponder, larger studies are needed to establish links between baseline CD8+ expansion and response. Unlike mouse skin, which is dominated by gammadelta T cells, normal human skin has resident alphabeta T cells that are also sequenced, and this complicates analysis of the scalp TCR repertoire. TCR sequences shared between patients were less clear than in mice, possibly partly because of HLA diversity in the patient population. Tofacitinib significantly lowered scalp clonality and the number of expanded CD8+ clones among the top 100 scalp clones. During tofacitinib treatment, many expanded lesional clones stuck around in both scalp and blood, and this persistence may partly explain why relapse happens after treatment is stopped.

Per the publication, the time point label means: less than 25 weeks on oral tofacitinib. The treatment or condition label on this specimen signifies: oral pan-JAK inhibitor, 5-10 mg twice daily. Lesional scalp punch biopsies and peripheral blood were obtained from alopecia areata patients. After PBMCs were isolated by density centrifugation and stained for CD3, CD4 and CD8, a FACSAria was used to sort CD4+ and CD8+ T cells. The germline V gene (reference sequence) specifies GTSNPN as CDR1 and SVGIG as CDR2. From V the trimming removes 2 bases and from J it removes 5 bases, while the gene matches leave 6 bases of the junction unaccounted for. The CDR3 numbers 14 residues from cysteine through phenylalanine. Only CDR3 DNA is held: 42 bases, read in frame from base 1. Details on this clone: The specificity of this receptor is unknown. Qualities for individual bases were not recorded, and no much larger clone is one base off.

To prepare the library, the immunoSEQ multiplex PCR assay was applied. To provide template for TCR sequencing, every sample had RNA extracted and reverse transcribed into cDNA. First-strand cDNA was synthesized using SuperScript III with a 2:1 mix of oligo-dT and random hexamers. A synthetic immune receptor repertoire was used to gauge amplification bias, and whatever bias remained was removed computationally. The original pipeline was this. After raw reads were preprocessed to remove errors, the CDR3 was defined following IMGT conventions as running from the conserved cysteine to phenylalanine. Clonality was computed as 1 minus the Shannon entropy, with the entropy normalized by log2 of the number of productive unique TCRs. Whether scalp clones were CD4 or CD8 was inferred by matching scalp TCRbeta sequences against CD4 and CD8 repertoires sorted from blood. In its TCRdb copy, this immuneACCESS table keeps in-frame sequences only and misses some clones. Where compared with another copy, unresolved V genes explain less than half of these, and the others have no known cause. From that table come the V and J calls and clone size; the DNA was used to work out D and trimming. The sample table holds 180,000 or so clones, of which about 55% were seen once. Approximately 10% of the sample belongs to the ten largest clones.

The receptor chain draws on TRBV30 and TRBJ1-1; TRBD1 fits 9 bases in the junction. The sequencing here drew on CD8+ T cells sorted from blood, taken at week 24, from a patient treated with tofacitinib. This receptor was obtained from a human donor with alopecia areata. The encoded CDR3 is CAWSRGQGGTEAFF. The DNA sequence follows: TGTGCCTGGAGTAGGGGACAGGGTGGGACTGAAGCTTTCTTT.